This is a list of T cell receptor beta chains from one sample in a study of OX40 agonist ivuxolimab in advanced cancers. Data came from immunoSEQ multiplex PCR; TCRdb stores just in-frame clones and leaves some out. The sample has some 80,000 clones; 70% to 90% are singletons. Material: CD4+ or CD8+ T cells sorted from blood, obtained in a trial of the OX40 agonist ivuxolimab. The receptors stem from an adult with an advanced solid tumor such as melanoma, head and neck, liver or kidney cancer. Each CDR3 is given with its conserved first and last residue. A D gene is named only where the DNA matches it firmly. Clone size is shown for a subset of rows, as once, few, many or a class of expanded clone.

-,TRBV7-8,TRBJ2-5,TRBD2,CASSLDGLGAKTQYF,TGTGCCAGCAGCTTAGATGGACTAGGGGCCAAGACCCAGTACTTC
-,TRBV27,TRBJ1-5,-,CASSLMGLSNQPQHF,TGTGCCAGCAGTTTAATGGGGCTTAGCAATCAGCCCCAGCATTTT
-,TRBV19,TRBJ1-5,-,CASCRDLHSNQPQHF,TGTGCCAGTTGCCGGGACCTACATAGCAATCAGCCCCAGCATTTT
-,TRBV11-1,TRBJ2-3,-,CASSLDRGGTDTQYF,TGTGCCAGCAGCTTAGACCGAGGTGGCACAGATACGCAGTATTTT
-,TRBV4-2,TRBJ2-3,TRBD2,CASSQPAGTSGRGGTDTQYF,TGTGCCAGCAGCCAACCGGCCGGGACTAGCGGGAGAGGCGGCACAGATACGCAGTATTTT
-,TRBV27,TRBJ2-1,-,CASSFLRDFSGNEQFF,TGTGCCAGCAGTTTTCTCCGGGACTTCTCTGGCAATGAGCAGTTCTTC
few,TRBV5-4,TRBJ1-2,-,CASSLPRQDYGYTF,TGTGCCAGCAGCTTACCACGACAGGACTATGGCTACACCTTC
-,TRBV19,TRBJ2-1,-,CASTTPGASNEQFF,TGTGCCAGTACTACGCCAGGGGCAAGCAATGAGCAGTTCTTC
-,TRBV6-1,TRBJ1-5,-,CASSQELNQPQHF,TGTGCCAGCAGTCAAGAGCTCAATCAGCCCCAGCATTTT
once,TRBV7-9,TRBJ2-5,TRBD2,CASSPAGGPEETQYF,TGTGCCAGCAGCCCAGCGGGAGGACCTGAGGAGACCCAGTACTTC
-,TRBV2,TRBJ1-2,-,CASSRDRTSGGYTF,TGTGCCAGCAGTCGCGACAGGACCTCAGGGGGCTACACCTTC
-,TRBV19,TRBJ2-1,-,CASSRRGEQFF,TGTGCCAGTAGTAGGAGGGGTGAGCAGTTCTTC
-,TRBV19,TRBJ2-3,TRBD1,CASSTRQGHTDTQYF,TGTGCCAGTAGTACCCGACAGGGGCACACAGATACGCAGTATTTT
once,TRBV6-5,TRBJ2-2,-,CASSYVGSGELFF,TGTGCCAGCAGTTACGTGGGATCCGGGGAGCTGTTTTTT
-,TRBV18,TRBJ2-1,TRBD2,CASSQTSGRASYNEQFF,TGTGCCAGCTCACAGACTAGCGGGAGGGCATCCTACAATGAGCAGTTCTTC
-,TRBV5-1,TRBJ2-3,TRBD2,CASSLDGGGSTDTQYF,TGCGCCAGCAGCTTGGATGGCGGGGGAAGCACAGATACGCAGTATTTT
-,TRBV6-6,TRBJ1-2,-,CASSYSGSSYGYTF,TGTGCCAGCAGTTACTCGGGCAGTTCCTATGGCTACACCTTC
few,TRBV14,TRBJ2-5,-,CASSRSPGETQYF,TGTGCCAGCAGCCGATCCCCCGGGGAGACCCAGTACTTC
-,TRBV4-1,TRBJ1-2,-,CASSQTPGWNYGYTF,TGCGCCAGCAGCCAAACCCCCGGATGGAACTATGGCTACACCTTC
-,TRBV5-1,TRBJ2-4,-,CASSLDTLGGLKNIQYF,TGCGCCAGCAGCTTGGACACTCTAGGCGGGCTCAAAAACATTCAGTACTTC
-,TRBV18,TRBJ2-3,-,CASSQYFGAGTTDTQYF,TGTGCCAGCTCACAATACTTCGGGGCAGGGACCACAGATACGCAGTATTTT
few,TRBV18,TRBJ1-5,-,CASSENHGIAQPQHF,TGTGCCAGCTCAGAGAACCACGGAATAGCACAGCCCCAGCATTTT
-,TRBV2,TRBJ2-7,-,CASSDATGSSYEQYF,TGTGCCAGCAGCGATGCGACAGGCAGCTCCTACGAGCAGTACTTC
-,TRBV19,TRBJ2-5,-,CASSSLDSAETQYF,TGTGCCAGTAGTTCACTGGACAGTGCGGAGACCCAGTACTTC
once,TRBV19,TRBJ1-5,-,CASSTPGRGGNQPQHF,TGTGCCAGTAGTACCCCCGGGAGGGGTGGCAATCAGCCCCAGCATTTT
-,TRBV29-1,TRBJ2-1,-,CSVVAGISSYNEQFF,TGCAGCGTTGTCGCGGGAATCAGCTCCTACAATGAGCAGTTCTTC
-,TRBV5-1,TRBJ2-7,-,CASSLPGSGDYEQYF,TGCGCCAGCAGCTTGCCGGGAAGTGGTGACTACGAGCAGTACTTC
-,TRBV6-5,TRBJ1-1,-,CASMLGVGEAFF,TGTGCCAGCATGCTGGGCGTCGGTGAAGCTTTCTTT
few,TRBV5-4,TRBJ2-1,-,CASSPSSSANEQFF,TGTGCCAGCAGCCCGAGTTCTAGCGCCAATGAGCAGTTCTTC
-,TRBV18,TRBJ2-2,TRBD2,CASSPGLAGRTGELFF,TGTGCCAGCTCCCCGGGACTAGCGGGACGAACCGGGGAGCTGTTTTTT
-,TRBV12-5,TRBJ2-3,-,CASGLVIGFADTQYF,TGTGCTAGTGGTTTGGTAATAGGGTTTGCAGATACGCAGTATTTT
-,TRBV11-3,TRBJ2-1,TRBD2,CASSLGTAGFNNEQFF,TGTGCCAGCAGCTTAGGAACAGCGGGATTCAACAATGAGCAGTTCTTC
once,TRBV7-2,TRBJ2-7,-,CASSAEPNTYEQYF,TGTGCCAGCAGCGCTGAACCTAACACCTACGAGCAGTACTTC
-,TRBV28,TRBJ2-7,-,CASSRTASAQYF,TGTGCCAGCAGTAGGACCGCTTCGGCGCAGTACTTC